This T cell receptor beta chain comes out of a study of cytomegalovirus exposure and HLA in healthy donors. The CDR3 runs 14 residues. Germline V CDR1 and CDR2: LNHDA, SQIVND (reference sequence). J was trimmed by 2 bases and V by 7 bases; bases with no gene match: 8. In the case of this clone: Its cognate antigen is unknown.

Study conclusions and caveats: 150 to 200 TCR beta chains were listed as cytomegalovirus-associated.

Sequenced by immunoSEQ multiplex PCR; TCRdb stores in-frame clones only, minus some. There are about 130,000 clones in the sample; 80% to 90% occur only once, and approximately 9.2% lies in the top ten. The J gene is TRBJ2-7, the V gene TRBV19, with TRBD1 matching over 7 bases. Sequencing input: PBMCs. The TCR sequence derives from a young woman in good health and CMV-seropositive. CDR3 loop: CASTPSTGTYEQYF. CDR3 nucleotide sequence: TGTGCCAGTACCCCATCGACAGGGACCTACGAGCAGTACTTC.